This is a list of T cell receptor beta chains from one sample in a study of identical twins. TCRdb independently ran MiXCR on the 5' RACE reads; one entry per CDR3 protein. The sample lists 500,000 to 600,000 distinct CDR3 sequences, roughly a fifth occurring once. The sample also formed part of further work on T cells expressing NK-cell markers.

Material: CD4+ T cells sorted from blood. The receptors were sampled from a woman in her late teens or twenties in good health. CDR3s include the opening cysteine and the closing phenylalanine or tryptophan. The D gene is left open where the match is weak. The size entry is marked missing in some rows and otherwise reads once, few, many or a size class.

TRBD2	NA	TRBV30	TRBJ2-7	CAWSQRELYEQYF	TGTGCCTGGAGCCAGCGGGAGCTCTACGAGCAGTACTTC
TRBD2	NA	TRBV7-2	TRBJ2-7	CASSLSAGGAYEQYF	TGTGCCAGCAGCTTGAGTGCGGGAGGGGCCTACGAGCAGTACTTC
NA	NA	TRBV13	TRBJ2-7	CASSFIGQPAYEQYF	TGTGCCAGCAGCTTTATTGGGCAGCCTGCCTACGAGCAGTACTTC
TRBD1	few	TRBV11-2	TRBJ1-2	CASSRPGQGTFGYTF	TGTGCCAGCAGCCGTCCGGGACAGGGGACTTTCGGCTACACCTTC
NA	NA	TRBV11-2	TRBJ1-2	CASSLGRRVRGYTF	TGTGCCAGCAGCTTAGGACGCCGGGTGCGAGGCTACACCTTC
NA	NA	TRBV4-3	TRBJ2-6	CASTRSGANILTF	TGCGCCAGCACCCGAAGTGGGGCCAACATCCTGACTTTC
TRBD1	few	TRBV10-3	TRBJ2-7	CAHAGTGNEQYF	TGTGCCCACGCCGGGACAGGAAACGAGCAGTACTTC
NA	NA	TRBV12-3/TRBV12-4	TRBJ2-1	CASSFSRNEQFF	TGTGCCAGCAGTTTTTCTAGGAATGAGCAGTTCTTC
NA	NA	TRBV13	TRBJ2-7	CASSLSSGTHEQYF	TGTGCCAGCAGCTTGTCATCCGGGACCCACGAGCAGTACTTC
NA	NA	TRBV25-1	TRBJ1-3	CASSESGYPGNTIYF	TGTGCCAGCAGTGAGAGTGGGTACCCTGGAAACACCATATATTTT
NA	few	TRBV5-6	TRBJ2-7	CASSLGSGAMFYEQYF	TGTGCCAGCAGCTTGGGTAGCGGAGCCATGTTCTACGAGCAGTACTTC
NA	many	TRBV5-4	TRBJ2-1	CASSLDGHALPYNEQFF	TGTGCCAGCAGCTTGGACGGTCACGCTCTCCCCTACAATGAGCAGTTCTTC
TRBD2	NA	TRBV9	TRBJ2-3	CASTTGAGVTDTQYF	TGTGCCAGCACCACGGGAGCGGGAGTCACAGATACGCAGTATTTT
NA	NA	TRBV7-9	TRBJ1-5	CASGQPQHF	TGTGCCAGCGGTCAGCCCCAGCATTTT
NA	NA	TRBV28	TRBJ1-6	CASSLRLGPLHF	TGTGCCAGCAGCCTTCGGTTGGGACCCCTCCACTTT
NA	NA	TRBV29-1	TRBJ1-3	CSVGGGTGNTIYF	TGCAGCGTTGGCGGGGGAACGGGGAACACCATATATTTT
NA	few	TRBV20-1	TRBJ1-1	CSAKPPLTGIAEAFF	TGCAGTGCTAAGCCCCCGTTAACAGGGATCGCTGAAGCTTTCTTT
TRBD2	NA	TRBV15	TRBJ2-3	CATSRGAGVTDTQYF	TGTGCCACCAGCAGAGGGGCGGGAGTCACAGATACGCAGTATTTT
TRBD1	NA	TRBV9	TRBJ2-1	CASSVLPGQGALYNEQFF	TGTGCCAGCAGCGTCCTTCCGGGACAGGGGGCGTTATACAATGAGCAGTTCTTC
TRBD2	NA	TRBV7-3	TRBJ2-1	CASTLAGDDNEQFF	TGTGCCAGCACTCTAGCGGGGGATGACAATGAGCAGTTCTTC
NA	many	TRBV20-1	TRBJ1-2	CSAGSQGRSGYTF	TGCAGTGCTGGAAGCCAGGGACGAAGTGGCTACACCTTC
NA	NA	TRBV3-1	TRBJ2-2	CASTESFANTGELFF	TGTGCCAGCACCGAGTCGTTCGCGAACACCGGGGAGCTGTTTTTT
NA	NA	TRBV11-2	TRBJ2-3	CASSLESREGAADTQYF	TGTGCCAGCAGCTTAGAATCAAGGGAGGGGGCGGCAGATACGCAGTATTTT
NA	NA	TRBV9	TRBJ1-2	CASSEQERFYGYTF	TGTGCCAGCAGCGAACAGGAGAGATTCTATGGCTACACCTTC
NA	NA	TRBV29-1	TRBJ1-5	CSVAAAPNQPQHF	TGCAGCGTTGCGGCGGCACCCAATCAGCCCCAGCATTTT
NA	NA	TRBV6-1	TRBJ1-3	CASSRTDFLNTIYF	TGTGCCAGCAGTCGGACAGATTTTTTAAACACCATATATTTT
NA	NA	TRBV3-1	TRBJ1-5	CASSQSGGGKQPQHF	TGTGCCAGCAGCCAATCGGGGGGCGGCAAACAGCCCCAGCATTTT
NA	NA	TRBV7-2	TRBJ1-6	CASSLGFEGSPLHF	TGTGCCAGCAGCTTAGGTTTCGAAGGGTCACCCCTCCACTTT
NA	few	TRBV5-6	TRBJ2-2	CASSLREWTGELFF	TGTGCCAGCAGCTTGAGGGAATGGACCGGGGAGCTGTTTTTT
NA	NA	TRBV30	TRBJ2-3	CAWNIGVENTQYF	TGTGCCTGGAATATAGGTGTGGAAAATACGCAGTATTTT
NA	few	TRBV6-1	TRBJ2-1	CASTPGLAYNEQFF	TGTGCCAGCACCCCGGGACTTGCCTACAATGAGCAGTTCTTC
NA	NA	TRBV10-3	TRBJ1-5	CAISPNTGNQPQHF	TGTGCCATCAGTCCCAATACAGGGAATCAGCCCCAGCATTTT
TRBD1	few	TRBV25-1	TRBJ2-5	CASTSSGTDRETQYF	TGTGCCAGCACTAGTTCCGGGACGGACAGGGAGACCCAGTACTTC
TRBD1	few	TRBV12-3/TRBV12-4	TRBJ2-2	CASSRRRGPSGELFF	TGTGCCAGCAGCAGACGTAGGGGGCCCAGCGGGGAGCTGTTTTTT
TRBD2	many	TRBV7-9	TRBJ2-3	CASSETSGGYADTQYF	TGTGCCAGCAGCGAGACTAGCGGGGGATACGCAGATACGCAGTATTTT
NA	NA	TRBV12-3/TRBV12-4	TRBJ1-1	CASSHGGDLAEAFF	TGTGCCAGCAGTCACGGTGGGGACCTGGCTGAAGCTTTCTTT
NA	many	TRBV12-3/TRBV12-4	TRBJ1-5	CASSRTTIWSNQPQHF	TGTGCCAGCAGTAGGACAACAATATGGAGCAATCAGCCCCAGCATTTT
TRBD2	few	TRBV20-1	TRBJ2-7	CSAKGSGGLYEQYF	TGCAGTGCTAAAGGTAGCGGGGGGCTTTACGAGCAGTACTTC
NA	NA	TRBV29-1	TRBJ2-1	CSRQGSNNEQFF	TGCTCCCGCCAGGGGAGCAACAATGAGCAGTTCTTC
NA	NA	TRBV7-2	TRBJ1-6	CASSGRFNSPLHF	TGTGCCAGCAGTGGGAGATTTAATTCACCCCTCCACTTT
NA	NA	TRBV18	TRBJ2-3	CASSPVVTPDTQYF	TGTGCCAGCTCACCAGTAGTCACGCCAGATACGCAGTATTTT
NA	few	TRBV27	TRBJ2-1	CASSLYLRPSSYNEQFF	TGTGCCAGCAGTTTATACTTACGACCCAGCTCCTACAATGAGCAGTTCTTC
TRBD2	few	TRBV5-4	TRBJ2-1	CASSSGLAGHPERYNEQFF	TGTGCCAGCAGCTCCGGACTAGCGGGCCACCCGGAGCGGTACAATGAGCAGTTCTTC
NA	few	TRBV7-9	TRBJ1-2	CASSFSGVRSGYTF	TGTGCCAGCAGCTTCTCGGGAGTCAGGAGTGGCTACACCTTC
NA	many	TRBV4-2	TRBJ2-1	CASSQDRRGGLGNEQFF	TGTGCCAGCAGCCAAGATCGAAGAGGGGGGCTGGGGAATGAGCAGTTCTTC
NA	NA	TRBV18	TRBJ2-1	CASSLPGTKHNEQFF	TGTGCCAGCTCACTACCGGGAACAAAGCACAATGAGCAGTTCTTC
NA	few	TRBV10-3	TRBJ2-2	CAISELAGNTGELFF	TGTGCCATCAGTGAGTTGGCGGGAAACACCGGGGAGCTGTTTTTT
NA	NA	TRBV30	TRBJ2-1	CAWRPTYNEQFF	TGTGCCTGGAGGCCTACCTACAATGAGCAGTTCTTC
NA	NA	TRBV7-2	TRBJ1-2	CASSFFGDHGYTF	TGTGCCAGCAGCTTTTTTGGAGATCATGGCTACACCTTC
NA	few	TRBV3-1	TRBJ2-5	CASSQADWRWQETQYF	TGTGCCAGCAGCCAAGCCGACTGGCGCTGGCAAGAGACCCAGTACTTC
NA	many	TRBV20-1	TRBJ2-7	CSARIRDFYGPEQYF	TGCAGTGCAAGAATTCGGGACTTTTACGGGCCCGAGCAGTACTTC
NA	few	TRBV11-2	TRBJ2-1	CASSFTNEQFF	TGTGCCAGCAGCTTCACGAATGAGCAGTTCTTC
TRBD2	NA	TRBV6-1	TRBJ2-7	CASSDEASGPYEQYF	TGTGCCAGCAGTGATGAGGCTAGCGGACCCTACGAGCAGTACTTC